One and the same sample provided the 4 T cell receptor beta chains below, sequenced in a study of blood T cell repertoires in COVID-19. The assay was immunoSEQ multiplex PCR, and TCRdb's table has in-frame clones only and misses some. The sample consists of about 150,000 clones, 70% to 90% of them appearing once. The sample comprised peripheral blood. The receptors were gathered from a woman aged 55-75 years with COVID-19, enrolled during active disease.

The rearrangement links TRBV27 to TRBJ2-7, with D possibly TRBD1 on 6 matching bases. CDR3 length: 16 residues. Germline values: CDR1 MNHEY, CDR2 SMNVEV (reference sequence). The V and J ends lost 3 bases and 3 bases respectively, with 18 bases between them. The CDR3 sequence is CASSFRGPPGSYEQYV. The CDR3 bases are TGTGCCAGCAGTTTCAGGGGCCCTCCTGGGAGCTACGAGCAGTACGTC.

The V call is TRBV30, the J call TRBJ2-3; TRBD1 matches at 7 bases. Per germline, CDR1 GTSNPN and CDR2 SVGIG (reference sequence). Trimming took 0 bases from V and 3 from J; bases not matched to a gene: 6. The length of the CDR3 is 15 residues. CDR3 loop: CAWSVQTGRTDTQYF. DNA of the CDR3: TGTGCCTGGAGTGTGCAGACAGGGCGAACAGATACGCAGTATTTT.

The CDR3 DNA follows: TGCGCCAGCAGCCTCCCGGGGGACTCAGGAAACACCATATATTTT. Translating gives CASSLPGDSGNTIYF. The chain has TRBV4-1 and TRBJ1-3, with a tentative D call TRBD1 (5 bases). Germline CDR1 and CDR2: MGHRA and YSYEKL. The V end lost 4 bases, the J end lost 4 bases, and 14 bases lay between the germline ends. The CDR3 contains 15 residues.

The CDR3 region has the DNA TGTGCCAGCAGCTTATCGGGGGGGACGTACGAGCAGTACGTC. It yields the protein CASSLSGGTYEQYV. This chain joins TRBV7-9 and TRBJ2-7; 8 positions agree with TRBD2. The CDR3 runs 14 residues. Per germline, CDR1 SEHNR and CDR2 FQNEAQ (reference sequence). Losses at the gene ends were 2 bases for V and 4 bases for J; bases not matched to a gene: 4.